What follows are 25 T cell receptor beta chains derived from one specimen sequenced in a study of spatial heterogeneity in lung cancer. The time point is: sample taken at primary tumor resection. In TCRdb, the 5' RACE reads were re-called with MiXCR into one record per CDR3 protein. Here the sample spans 20,000 to 25,000 distinct CDR3 sequences, over 4.5% being singletons. Sequences were derived from PBMCs, sampled at surgery. These receptors were obtained from a male donor with early-stage non-small cell lung cancer.

The chain uses TRBV4-2 and TRBJ2-1; D perhaps matches TRBD1 (6 bases). The CDR3 sequence is 15 residues long. Germline CDR1 and CDR2: LGHNA and YNFKEQ. Trimming stripped 4 bases from V and 3 bases from J, with 13 bases between. The CDR3 DNA sequence: TGTGCCAGCAGCCCCTACAGGGAGAACTACAATGAGCAGTTCTTC. Residues: CASSPYRENYNEQFF.

This clonotype was seen repeatedly, ten times or more. The chain is built from TRBV12-3 or TRBV12-4 and TRBJ1-5; D is ambiguous. The CDR3 runs 12 residues. Deletions cut 3 bases from V and 2 bases from J, with 2 bases between. Written as DNA, the CDR3 is TGTGCCAGCAGTTTCGGCAATCAGCCCCAGCATTTT. Translation: CASSFGNQPQHF.

The chain employs TRBV7-8 and TRBJ2-3; TRBD1 might be the D (5 bases). The V gene's germline CDR1 is SGHVS and CDR2 FQNEAQ. With 2 bases removed from V and 0 bases from J, the gap between germline ends came to 12 bases. This CDR3 has 16 residues. Written as DNA, the CDR3 is TGTGCCAGCAGCTTAAGGGGCGCAGGCAGCACAGATACGCAGTATTTT. It encodes CASSLRGAGSTDTQYF. Together with reference TRBV7-8 and TRBJ2-3, the CDR3 gives the full variable domain: GAGVSQSPRYKVAKRGQDVALRCDPISGHVSLFWYQQALGQGPEFLTYFQNEAQLDKSGLPSDRFFAERPEGSVSTLKIQRTQQEDSAVYLCASSLRGAGSTDTQYFGPGTRLTVL.

This clonotype came up many times. The chain uses TRBV6-6 and TRBJ2-7, with D tentatively TRBD2 (5 bases). This CDR3 has 9 residues. Trimming removed 10 bases at V and 6 bases at J, with 7 bases between. Germline V gene lookup returns CDR1 MNHNY and CDR2 SVGAGI (reference sequence). This chain's CDR3 is CATGVEQYF. The CDR3 DNA follows: TGTGCCACCGGGGTCGAGCAGTACTTC.

In its sample, this clonotype was seen many times. J is TRBJ2-7 and V is TRBV7-2; D is tentatively TRBD1 or TRBD2 (5 bases each). This CDR3 region has 14 residues. Germline V lookup: CDR1 SGHTA, CDR2 FQGNSA. Trimming pared 5 bases from V and 2 bases from J, leaving 13 bases between. The CDR3 region is CASSVGTYAYEQYF. CDR3 in DNA: TGTGCCAGCAGCGTGGGGACGTACGCCTACGAGCAGTACTTC.

This clonotype was recorded many times. V and J are TRBV7-2 and TRBJ2-5; D might be TRBD1 (5 bases). The CDR3 has 15 residues. The germline gives CDR1 SGHTA, CDR2 FQGNSA. V was cut by 5 bases and J by 3 bases, with 16 bases left in between. This CDR3 is CASSPRFAREETQYF. DNA for the CDR3: TGTGCCAGCAGCCCTCGCTTTGCCAGGGAAGAGACCCAGTACTTC.

This clonotype is medium-sized in the sample. J is TRBJ2-7 and V is TRBV4-2; D remains ambiguous. The CDR3 loop spans 15 amino acids. CDR1 and CDR2 (germline): LGHNA, YNFKEQ. Trimming took off 0 bases at V and 2 bases at J, with 11 bases between the two ends. The CDR3 loop is CASSQEPGVPYEQYF. CDR3 in DNA: TGTGCCAGCAGCCAAGAGCCCGGAGTACCCTACGAGCAGTACTTC.

This clonotype has more than one count but fewer than ten. This chain links TRBV6-2 or TRBV6-3 with TRBJ2-7; TRBD1 is a possible D gene (5 bases). CDR3 length: 16 residues. Deletions cut 0 bases from V and 1 base from J, with 13 bases between. Germline CDR1 is MNHEY and CDR2 is SVGEGT. The CDR3 reads CASSYSEGVGSYEQYF. DNA for the CDR3: TGTGCCAGCAGTTACTCCGAAGGGGTCGGGTCCTACGAGCAGTACTTC.

This clonotype was seen many times. This sequence joins TRBV5-1 and TRBJ1-5; D not certain. The V end was cut by 4 bases, the J end by 2 bases, with 13 bases between. CDR1 is SGHRS, CDR2 YFSETQ, per germline. The CDR3 is 15 amino acids. CDR3 nucleotide sequence: TGCGCCAGCAGCCCGGGTCTTGAAGGCAATCAGCCCCAGCATTTT. It is translated as CASSPGLEGNQPQHF.

This clonotype was counted ten times or more. The rearrangement uses TRBV6-1 and TRBJ2-3, with D unresolved. CDR1 and CDR2 (germline): MNHNS, SASEGT. V was trimmed by 10 bases and J by 2 bases, leaving 7 bases between them. The CDR3 runs 11 residues. This CDR3 reads CATTLTDTQYF. The DNA for the CDR3 is TGTGCCACAACCCTCACAGATACGCAGTATTTT.

This clonotype was seen only a few times. The gene calls are TRBV7-2 and TRBJ2-7; 7 positions match TRBD1. The junction had 9 bases not matched to a gene; V was cut back by 4 bases and J by 9 bases. Per germline, CDR1 SGHTA and CDR2 FQGNSA. The CDR3 runs 13 residues. This chain's CDR3 is CASSSDSPGGQYF. In DNA form, the CDR3 reads TGTGCCAGCAGCTCCGACAGCCCAGGGGGGCAGTACTTC.

At least ten counts were recorded for this clonotype. The chain combines TRBV5-1 with TRBJ2-1, with D maybe TRBD1 (7 bases). Trimming left V 2 bases short and J 4 bases short, with 13 bases between. The CDR3 runs to 15 residues. Per germline, CDR1 SGHRS and CDR2 YFSETQ. CDR3 sequence reads: CASSFAGQIYNEQFF. CDR3 sequence (DNA): TGCGCCAGCAGCTTTGCGGGACAGATATACAATGAGCAGTTCTTC.

By its share, this clonotype is medium-sized. This chain joins TRBV11-2 and TRBJ2-1; 11 bases match TRBD2. The CDR3 totals 15 residues. V was pared by 4 bases and J by 2 bases, with 1 base of the junction left unmatched. The V gene's germline CDR1 is SGHAT and CDR2 FQNNGV. Here the CDR3 DNA reads TGTGCCAGCAGCTCGGGACTAGCGGCCTACAATGAGCAGTTCTTC. Protein sequence: CASSSGLAAYNEQFF.

This clonotype has ten or more counts. The V call is TRBV6-5, the J call TRBJ1-1; 7 bases line up with TRBD1. Germline V gene data show CDR1 as MNHEY and CDR2 as SVGAGI. Trimming removed 2 bases from V and 4 bases from J; junction bases left unmatched: 1. The CDR3 has 13 amino acids. The CDR3 DNA sequence: TGTGCCAGCAGTTACCAGGGGGGCACTGAAGCTTTCTTT. It is translated as CASSYQGGTEAFF.

The chain uses TRBV6-1 and TRBJ2-2; the D gene is possibly TRBD1 (5 bases). V was shortened by 6 bases and J by 8 bases, with 16 bases between the two germline ends. The CDR3 length is 14 residues. Germline CDR1 reads MNHNS; CDR2 reads SASEGT. The CDR3 sequence: CASRGQWGSGELFF. The CDR3 DNA follows: TGTGCCAGCAGGGGGCAATGGGGTAGTGGGGAGCTGTTTTTT.

This clonotype was counted at least ten times. J is TRBJ2-2 and V is TRBV7-2; no clear D gene. CDR1 and CDR2 (germline): SGHTA, FQGNSA. The CDR3 length is 14 residues. V was clipped by 1 base and J by 2 bases, with 5 bases between them. DNA for the CDR3: TGTGCCAGCAGCTTAGGGGGTAACACCGGGGAGCTGTTTTTT. It translates to CASSLGGNTGELFF.

This clonotype was counted many times. The chain is built from TRBV19 and TRBJ2-2; D is ambiguous. Trimming took off 3 bases at V and 2 bases at J, with 10 bases between the two ends. The CDR3 runs 15 residues. Germline-derived CDR1 and CDR2 are LNHDA and SQIVND (reference sequence). CDR3 protein: CASSIRARNTGELFF. CDR3 sequence (DNA): TGTGCCAGTAGTATTAGGGCCAGAAACACCGGGGAGCTGTTTTTT.

This clonotype was seen at least ten times. The CDR3 reads CASSPLTADNTEAFF. For the CDR3, the DNA is TGTGCCAGCAGCCCCCTCACGGCGGATAACACTGAAGCTTTCTTT. This rearrangement joins TRBV11-2 to TRBJ1-1; D gene unclear. Per germline, CDR1 SGHAT and CDR2 FQNNGV. The V and J ends lost 5 bases and 2 bases respectively, with 15 bases between them. The CDR3 totals 15 residues.

There are many counts of this clonotype. The J gene is TRBJ1-4, the V gene TRBV7-2; D is ambiguous. The V gene's germline CDR1 is SGHTA and CDR2 FQGNSA. CDR3 size: 15 residues. Trimming took off 4 bases at V and 0 bases at J, with 9 bases between the two ends. The CDR3 DNA sequence: TGTGCCAGCAGCTCTCAAACTGCAACTAATGAAAAACTGTTTTTT. Amino acid sequence: CASSSQTATNEKLFF.

This clonotype has only a few counts. This chain uses TRBV2 with TRBJ2-1, with D unresolved. The CDR3 is 13 amino acids. Per the germline V gene, CDR1 is SNHLY and CDR2 is FYNNEI. The V gene lost 8 bases and the J gene lost 8 bases, with 16 bases spanning the gap. The chain's CDR3 is CASLSLGSHEQFF. In DNA, the CDR3 is TGTGCCAGCCTGAGCCTGGGATCCCATGAGCAGTTCTTC.

There are many counts of this clonotype. The V and J genes are TRBV6-4 and TRBJ2-3, with 7 bases lining up with TRBD1. The CDR3 spans 15 residues. Germline trimming cut 6 bases from V and 2 bases from J; bases unmatched to any gene: 8. Germline V gene sequence: CDR1 MRHNA, CDR2 SNTAGT. CDR3 sequence reads: CASSSQGQLTDTQYF. The DNA for the CDR3 is TGTGCCAGCAGCAGTCAGGGACAGCTCACAGATACGCAGTATTTT.

The table lists this clonotype with many counts. The chain links TRBV7-2 to TRBJ2-3, with 11 bases that match TRBD2. CDR3 length equals 15 residues. The J segment lost 4 bases and the V segment lost 5 bases, leaving 5 bases of the junction unmatched. Germline V lookup: CDR1 SGHTA, CDR2 FQGNSA. CDR3 sequence (DNA): TGTGCCAGCAGCCCAGGGACTAGCGGTGCAGATACGCAGTATTTT. Translated: CASSPGTSGADTQYF.

This clonotype was counted many times. The chain combines TRBV11-2 with TRBJ1-4, with TRBD1 matching over 7 bases. The V and J ends lost 4 bases and 6 bases, in that order; junction bases with no gene match: 5. Germline V CDR1 and CDR2: SGHAT, FQNNGV. The CDR3 has 14 residues. The CDR3 region is CASSSGTAYEKLFF. The CDR3 DNA reads TGTGCCAGCAGCTCTGGGACAGCCTATGAAAAACTGTTTTTT.

This clonotype was seen many times. The genes are TRBV7-2 and TRBJ1-5; D remains ambiguous. Germline values: CDR1 SGHTA, CDR2 FQGNSA. Trimming took off 5 bases at V and 3 bases at J, with 11 bases between the two ends. CDR3 length: 14 amino acids. The CDR3: CASSPPGPNQPQHF. In DNA, the CDR3 is TGTGCCAGCAGCCCCCCCGGACCCAATCAGCCCCAGCATTTT.

This clonotype was counted a few times. In nucleotides, the CDR3 is TGTGCCAGCAATCCGGGGGCGTCCTACAATGAGCAGTTCTTC. As protein: CASNPGASYNEQFF. The rearrangement joins TRBV2 to TRBJ2-1, with D possibly called TRBD1 or TRBD2 (6 bases each). CDR1 SNHLY and CDR2 FYNNEI come from the germline V gene. V dropped 7 bases and J dropped 1 base, with 11 bases sitting between them. The CDR3 is 14 residues long.